The 16 T cell receptor beta chains below come from one sample, sequenced in a study of T-cell reconstitution after alpha-beta-depleted transplantation in children. Library preparation (for TCRbeta) was performed with unique molecular identifiers. TCRdb re-called the PCR reads through MiXCR, storing one row per CDR3 protein. The table has 280,000 or so distinct CDR3 sequences, 11% seen once. This specimen was peripheral blood, taken 180 days after TCRalphabeta/CD19-depleted stem cell transplant. Receptors were obtained from a male patient under 10 years old who had a stem cell transplant for chronic granulomatous disease, so the T cells may come from the graft donor.

This clonotype was counted at least ten times. The V call is TRBV18, the J call TRBJ2-2; D remains unclear. The CDR3 has 14 residues. V was pared by 2 bases and J by 4 bases, with 8 bases between. From germline, CDR1 is KGHSH and CDR2 LQKENI. CDR3: CASSPLDFTGELFF. CDR3 DNA: TGTGCCAGCTCACCATTGGATTTCACCGGGGAGCTGTTTTTT.

This clonotype came up many times. The V gene is TRBV27, the J gene TRBJ2-2; TRBD1 agrees at 10 bases. The CDR3 runs to 15 residues. Trimming at V came to 6 bases and at J to 2 bases, leaving 3 bases not matched to a gene. Germline V CDR1 and CDR2: MNHEY, SMNVEV (reference sequence). CDR3 DNA: TGTGCCAGCAGCCGACAGGGGGCCAACACCGGGGAGCTGTTTTTT. It translates to CASSRQGANTGELFF.

This clonotype came up many times. The V call is TRBV5-5, the J call TRBJ1-2; D might be TRBD1 (5 bases). This CDR3 is 15 amino acids long. Germline V gives CDR1 SGHKS, CDR2 YYEKEE (reference sequence). V lost 5 bases and J lost 5, with 19 bases in between. CDR3 in amino acids: CASRLGWGPAYGYTF. The CDR3 region has the DNA TGTGCCAGCAGGCTGGGGTGGGGACCGGCTTATGGCTACACCTTC.

The table lists this clonotype with many counts. This chain uses TRBV12-3 or TRBV12-4 with TRBJ1-4; D remains unclear. The CDR3 runs 18 residues. Trimming left V 3 bases short and J 0 bases short, with 17 bases between. The CDR3: CASSLGRGRRATNEKLFF. The CDR3 nucleotides are TGTGCCAGCAGTTTGGGTCGCGGGCGTCGAGCAACTAATGAAAAACTGTTTTTT.

This clonotype was seen ten or more times. The chain links TRBV28 to TRBJ1-6; D uncertain. The germline V and J ends were trimmed by 10 bases and 9 bases, with 16 bases remaining between them. The CDR3 extends over 13 amino acids. CDR1 and CDR2 from the germline V gene are MDHEN and SYDVKM. CDR3: CANGVERGSPLHF. In DNA form, the CDR3 reads TGTGCCAACGGAGTGGAGAGAGGTTCACCCCTCCACTTT.

This clonotype was observed at least ten times. The chain joins TRBV20-1 to TRBJ1-5, with 9 nucleotides matching TRBD1. The CDR3 spans 14 residues. The J segment lost 5 bases and the V segment lost 3 bases, leaving 5 bases of the junction unmatched. Germline CDR1 and CDR2: DFQATT and SNEGSKA (reference sequence). The CDR3 spells CSARDRGFYQPQHF. The CDR3 coding sequence is TGCAGTGCTAGGGACAGGGGCTTTTATCAGCCCCAGCATTTT.

This clonotype was seen ten or more times. The chain combines TRBV30 with TRBJ2-3; no firm D call. V was clipped by 2 bases and J by 4 bases, with 16 bases between them. The V gene's germline CDR1 is GTSNPN and CDR2 SVGIG (reference sequence). This CDR3 spans 15 amino acids. CDR3 DNA: TGTGCCTGGAGTTGGGCCTCCCCCGTCGCAGATACGCAGTATTTT. Encoded protein: CAWSWASPVADTQYF.

This clonotype was observed many times. This chain connects TRBV28 to TRBJ1-1, with 8 bases matching TRBD1. This CDR3 has 14 amino acids. Germline assignment: CDR1 MDHEN and CDR2 SYDVKM. The ends lost 6 bases at V and 7 bases at J; junction bases unmatched: 10. This CDR3 is CASRGQGATGEAFF. Here the CDR3 DNA reads TGTGCCAGCAGGGGTCAGGGGGCAACGGGTGAAGCTTTCTTT.

This clonotype was picked up a small number of times. The gene calls are TRBV5-1 and TRBJ1-4; no reliable D call. The ends were cut back, 1 base at V and 0 bases at J, with 4 bases in the middle. The CDR3 has 14 residues. CDR1 is SGHRS, CDR2 YFSETQ, per germline. The CDR3 DNA reads as TGCGCCAGCAGCTTGTCGACAACTAATGAAAAACTGTTTTTT. Amino acids: CASSLSTTNEKLFF.

This clonotype was found many times. The rearrangement uses TRBV7-2 and TRBJ2-1; possibly TRBD2 for D (5 bases). V gave up 1 base and J gave up 6 bases, with 13 bases separating them. CDR1 SGHTA and CDR2 FQGNSA come from the germline V gene. The CDR3 is 15 amino acids. The CDR3 coding sequence is TGTGCCAGCAGCTTAGGAGGGAAGGGCAGCAATGAGCAGTTCTTC. Translating gives CASSLGGKGSNEQFF.

This clonotype appeared many times. The chain recombines TRBV7-8 with TRBJ2-7; 10 bases are a match to TRBD1. The CDR3 sequence is 16 residues long. Germline V gives CDR1 SGHVS, CDR2 FQNEAQ. V gave up 2 bases and J gave up 4 bases; unmatched junction bases: 8. In nucleotides, the CDR3 is TGTGCCAGCAGCTTATCACGGACAGGGGGTTTGTACGAGCAGTACTTC. Its protein is CASSLSRTGGLYEQYF. The entire variable domain, with the rest obtained from reference TRBV7-8 and TRBJ2-7, is as follows: GAGVSQSPRYKVAKRGQDVALRCDPISGHVSLFWYQQALGQGPEFLTYFQNEAQLDKSGLPSDRFFAERPEGSVSTLKIQRTQQEDSAVYLCASSLSRTGGLYEQYFGPGTRLTVT.

Many counts were recorded for this clonotype. The chain links TRBV12-3 or TRBV12-4 to TRBJ2-2, with TRBD2 as a possible D gene (5 bases). The ends were cut back, 3 bases at V and 2 bases at J, with 16 bases in the middle. The CDR3 covers 17 residues. DNA for the CDR3: TGTGCCAGCAGTTTTCCCCTCGGAGGTCGAAACACCGGGGAGCTGTTTTTT. Its translation: CASSFPLGGRNTGELFF.

Concerning this clonotype: A much more abundant neighbour one base away suggests this may be a read error. The chain employs TRBV11-2 and TRBJ2-4; TRBD1 matches 10 bases. Germline V gene data show CDR1 as SGHAT and CDR2 as FQNNGV. J was trimmed by 0 bases and V by 3 bases; bases with no gene match: 5. The CDR3 length is 17 residues. CDR3 sequence: CASSFTTGGAAKNIQYF. Here the CDR3 DNA reads TGTGCCAGCAGCTTTACGACAGGGGGCGCAGCCAAAAACATTCAGTACTTC.

Concerning this clonotype: A much larger clone sits a single nucleotide away, making a read error possible. This chain connects TRBV25-1 to TRBJ2-1; TRBD2 matches at 7 bases. The CDR3 sequence is 15 residues long. CDR1 is MGHDK and CDR2 is SYGVNS in the germline V gene. For the CDR3, the DNA is TGTGCCATCAGTGAATTTACTAGCGAGTACAATGAGCAGTTCTTC. It yields the protein CAISEFTSEYNEQFF. The complete variable domain, with remaining parts taken from reference TRBV25-1 and TRBJ2-1, reads EADIYQTPRYLVIGTGKKITLECSQTMGHDKMYWYQQDPGMELHLIHYSYGVNSTEKGDLSSESTVSRIRTEHFPLTLESARPSHTSQYLCAISEFTSEYNEQFFGPGTRLTVL.

This clonotype was picked up many times. The chain combines TRBV25-1 with TRBJ1-2; no clear D gene. This CDR3 contains 14 residues. Trimming took off 1 base at V and 3 bases at J, with 9 bases between the two ends. Germline loops: CDR1 MGHDK, CDR2 SYGVNS. The CDR3 nucleotides are TGTGCCAGCAGTGAATCCCCCTGGGACTATGGCTACACCTTC. Its translation: CASSESPWDYGYTF.

This clonotype was recorded many times. The rearrangement joins TRBV5-5 to TRBJ2-1; D perhaps matches TRBD2 (6 bases). Deletions cut 1 base from V and 6 bases from J, with 17 bases between. Germline CDR1 is SGHKS and CDR2 is YYEKEE (reference sequence). There are 16 residues in the CDR3. The CDR3 here is CASSLYSGGMSNEQFF. Written as DNA, the CDR3 is TGTGCCAGCAGCTTGTATTCAGGAGGGATGAGCAATGAGCAGTTCTTC.